This TCR beta chain was found in a study of OX40 agonist ivuxolimab in advanced cancers. With 7 bases removed from V and 1 base from J, the gap between germline ends came to 16 bases. The germline gives CDR1 LNHDA, CDR2 SQIVND (reference sequence). This CDR3 contains 15 residues. Libraries were prepared by immunoSEQ multiplex PCR; TCRdb keeps only in-frame clonotypes and omits some of them. The sample records fewer than 85,000 clones, about 89% being singletons. This sequence originates from an adult with an advanced solid tumor such as melanoma, head and neck, liver or kidney cancer. The chain combines TRBV19 with TRBJ1-1; perhaps TRBD1 as D (5 bases). The source material was CD4+ or CD8+ T cells sorted from blood, sampled in a trial of the OX40 agonist ivuxolimab. The DNA of the CDR3 is TGTGCCAGTATCCCGGAACGACAGAGGAACACTGAAGCTTTCTTT. Its translation is CASIPERQRNTEAFF.